This TCR beta chain stems from a study of molecular identifiers for immune sequencing clone quantification. CDR1 is SGHAT, CDR2 FQNNGV, per germline. The CDR3 extends over 16 amino acids. Trimming shortened V by 5 bases and J by 6 bases, and 19 bases separated the two germline ends. Both previously described methods and listed TCR primers were employed to make bulk TCR libraries. Each CDR3 protein is one row after TCRdb ran MiXCR on the PCR reads. This repertoire shows 40,000 to 65,000 distinct CDR3 sequences, 35% to 40% found once; its top ten account for 3% to 4.5%. This clonotype was detected many times.

This chain joins TRBV11-2 and TRBJ1-4; the D gene is possibly TRBD1 (5 bases). The sequence derives from a human donor in good health. Some libraries in this study had Jurkat cell RNA spiked in. Specimen: naive CD8+ T cells from blood, with Jurkat cell RNA spiked in. Documented subset: FACS-sorted CD8+CD4-CCR7+CD45RA+ naive T cells. The CDR3 loop reads CASSQGRGPRDEKLFF. CDR3 DNA: TGTGCCAGCAGCCAAGGTCGGGGACCTCGAGATGAAAAACTGTTTTTT.